This passage covers 28 T cell receptor beta chains from one sample sequenced in a study of blood T cell repertoires in COVID-19. TCRdb's copy holds only in-frame clones and misses some; the assay was immunoSEQ multiplex PCR. The table has around 140,000 clones, roughly 79% seen once. The sequenced material came from peripheral blood. The receptors derive from an older woman with active or convalescent COVID-19.

At least ten counts were recorded for this clone. J is TRBJ2-3 and V is TRBV7-2, with 10 nucleotides matching TRBD2. V was clipped by 5 bases and J by 5 bases; unmatched bases: 7. CDR1 and CDR2 (germline): SGHTA, FQGNSA. The CDR3 loop spans 15 amino acids. This CDR3 is CASSQPSGSVDTQYF. The CDR3 coding sequence is TGTGCCAGCAGCCAACCTAGCGGGAGTGTAGATACGCAGTATTTT.

The rearrangement links TRBV5-1 to TRBJ2-7; 9 bases agree with TRBD2. The CDR3 sequence is 14 residues long. The trim removed 0 bases at V and 4 bases at J, leaving 2 bases unmatched. Germline V gene lookup returns CDR1 SGHRS and CDR2 YFSETQ. The CDR3 loop reads CASSLASGAYEQYV. The CDR3 region has the DNA TGCGCCAGCAGCTTGGCTAGCGGGGCGTACGAGCAGTACGTC.

The rearrangement joins TRBV4-3 to TRBJ2-1; tentatively, D is TRBD1 (5 bases). Between the trimmed V and J ends, which lost 4 bases and 9 bases, there was a span of 22 bases. The CDR3 consists of 16 residues. Germline V gene lookup returns CDR1 LGHNA and CDR2 YSLEER. CDR3 sequence: CASSLVGQGGVGEQFF. Written as DNA, the CDR3 is TGCGCCAGCAGCCTTGTGGGGCAGGGCGGTGTTGGTGAGCAGTTCTTC.

CDR3 nucleotide sequence: TGTGCCAGCAGTCACCCACCGGGACTCCCTTTCCTGCACGAGCAGTACTTC. Translating gives CASSHPPGLPFLHEQYF. The V and J genes are TRBV6-6 and TRBJ2-7; perhaps TRBD2 as D (6 bases). The CDR3 runs 17 residues. From germline, CDR1 is MNHNY and CDR2 SVGAGI (reference sequence). Trimming cost V 5 bases and J 5 bases, with 25 bases left between them.

As concerns this clone: The sample holds other DNA sequences that translate to the same CDR3. The chain recombines TRBV29-1 with TRBJ1-5, with TRBD1 identical over 7 bases. This CDR3 is 13 amino acids long. Germline values: CDR1 SQVTM, CDR2 ANQGSEA. Unmatched junction bases numbered 2, after V lost 4 bases and J lost 2 bases. As DNA, the CDR3 is TGCAGCGTTGGGACAGGCGGCAATCAGCCCCAGCATTTT. This gives the protein CSVGTGGNQPQHF.

The chain combines TRBV7-3 with TRBJ1-2; D is perhaps TRBD1 (5 bases). Trimming cost V 5 bases and J 5 bases, with 12 bases left between them. CDR3 size: 13 residues. Germline V gives CDR1 SGHTA, CDR2 FQGTGA. CDR3 loop: CASSPGGRYGYTF. The DNA of the CDR3 is TGTGCCAGCAGCCCCGGGGGTCGGTATGGCTACACCTTC.

The V and J genes are TRBV11-2 and TRBJ2-2; 9 nucleotides align to TRBD2. CDR3 length equals 16 residues. Germline CDR1 is SGHAT and CDR2 is FQNNGV. V was pared by 5 bases and J by 5 bases, with 9 bases of the junction left unmatched. The CDR3 spells CASSPGGTSRTGELFF. DNA for the CDR3: TGTGCCAGCAGCCCAGGGGGGACTAGCCGGACCGGGGAGCTGTTTTTT.

This clone has ten or more counts. This rearrangement joins TRBV4-2 to TRBJ1-3, with unresolved D. Trimming removed 0 bases from V and 3 bases from J, with 3 bases in between. There are 13 residues in the CDR3. Germline V gives CDR1 LGHNA, CDR2 YNFKEQ. CDR3 DNA sequence: TGTGCCAGCAGCCAAGAACTTGGAAACACCATATATTTT. This translates into CASSQELGNTIYF.

The rearrangement links TRBV7-2 to TRBJ1-5; a weak D match, TRBD1 (6 bases). V gave up 3 bases and J gave up 7 bases, with 13 bases separating them. CDR3 length equals 14 residues. CDR1 and CDR2 from the germline V gene are SGHTA and FQGNSA. CDR3 loop: CASSFTGQGQPQHF. CDR3 bases: TGTGCCAGCAGCTTTACAGGGCAGGGGCAGCCCCAGCATTTT. The full variable domain, in which reference TRBV7-2 and TRBJ1-5 provide the parts outside the CDR3, is GAGVSQSPSNKVTEKGKDVELRCDPISGHTALYWYRQSLGQGLEFLIYFQGNSAPDKSGLPSDRFSAERTGGSVSTLTIQRTQQEDSAVYLCASSFTGQGQPQHFGDGTRLSIL.

This clone occurred many times. The chain couples TRBV27 to TRBJ2-1; perhaps TRBD1 as D (5 bases). CDR3 length equals 12 residues. Looked up from germline, CDR1 is MNHEY and CDR2 is SMNVEV (reference sequence). Trimming cost V 1 base and J 8 bases, with 6 bases left between them. CDR3 amino acids: CASSLLGDEQFF. The DNA for the CDR3 is TGTGCCAGCAGTTTATTAGGGGATGAGCAGTTCTTC.

The count of this clone is one. The chain recombines TRBV6-5 with TRBJ1-1; tentative D call: TRBD1 (6 bases). Germline CDR1 is MNHEY and CDR2 is SVGAGI. V was shortened by 0 bases and J by 11 bases, with 13 bases between the two germline ends. This CDR3 is built from 13 residues. CDR3 DNA sequence: TGTGCCAGCAGTTACTCGGGGGGGCCCGGCGCTTTCTTT. This sequence encodes CASSYSGGPGAFF.

V usage is TRBV6-2 or TRBV6-3 and J usage is TRBJ1-1; possible D gene TRBD1, 6 bases. The V end lost 4 bases, the J end lost 4 bases, and 16 bases lay between the germline ends. Germline V gene sequence: CDR1 MNHEY, CDR2 SVGEGT. The CDR3 has 15 residues. CDR3 amino acids: CASSFEVQGITEAFF. CDR3 DNA sequence: TGTGCCAGCAGTTTCGAGGTCCAGGGGATCACTGAAGCTTTCTTT.

The J gene is TRBJ1-2, the V gene TRBV28; D remains ambiguous. V gave up 8 bases and J gave up 8 bases, with 18 bases separating them. The CDR3 sequence is 13 residues long. Germline V lookup: CDR1 MDHEN, CDR2 SYDVKM. The CDR3 nucleotides are TGTGCCAGCCGAAGTTTATTGGGCTCGGGCTACACCTTC. Residues: CASRSLLGSGYTF.

A few counts support this clone. The chain joins TRBV7-2 to TRBJ2-7; tentatively, D is TRBD1 (6 bases). The CDR3 spans 13 residues. Trimming stripped 3 bases from V and 3 bases from J, with 9 bases between. Per the germline V gene, CDR1 is SGHTA and CDR2 is FQGNSA. For the CDR3, the DNA is TGTGCCAGCAGCTTTTACAGGGACTACGAGCAGTACTTC. Translated: CASSFYRDYEQYF.

This chain uses TRBV5-6 with TRBJ2-5, with TRBD2 as a possible D gene (6 bases). This CDR3 region has 14 residues. Trimming shortened V by 4 bases and J by 7 bases, and 17 bases separated the two germline ends. Germline CDR1 SGHDT, CDR2 YYEEEE. CDR3 bases: TGTGCCAGCAGCCTCTGGGGGGTCCAGCGGACCCAGTACTTC. Its translation: CASSLWGVQRTQYF. Combining the CDR3 with reference TRBV5-6 and TRBJ2-5 gives the whole variable domain DAGVTQSPTHLIKTRGQQVTLRCSPKSGHDTVSWYQQALGQGPQFIFQYYEEEERQRGNFPDRFSGHQFPNYSSELNVNALLLGDSALYLCASSLWGVQRTQYFGPGTRLLVL.

The chain is built from TRBV19 and TRBJ2-2; D remains ambiguous. Germline V gives CDR1 LNHDA, CDR2 SQIVND (reference sequence). The CDR3 is 13 amino acids. The CDR3 here is CALTTANTGELFF. CDR3 coding DNA: TGTGCACTAACGACGGCAAACACCGGGGAGCTGTTTTTT.

This clone was seen repeatedly, ten times or more. This rearrangement joins TRBV5-5 to TRBJ1-6; D unresolved. Trimming stripped 0 bases from V and 0 bases from J, with 4 bases between. Germline CDR1 reads SGHKS; CDR2 reads YYEKEE (reference sequence). The CDR3 covers 15 residues. CDR3 region: CASSLGSSYNSPLHF. DNA for the CDR3: TGTGCCAGCAGCTTGGGCAGCTCCTATAATTCACCCCTCCACTTT. Complete variable domain (other parts from reference TRBV5-5 and TRBJ1-6): DAGVTQSPTHLIKTRGQQVTLRCSPISGHKSVSWYQQVLGQGPQFIFQYYEKEERGRGNFPDRFSARQFPNYSSELNVNALLLGDSALYLCASSLGSSYNSPLHFGNGTRLTVT.

The rearrangement joins TRBV28 to TRBJ1-2, with TRBD1 identical over 7 bases. The CDR3 loop spans 14 amino acids. Germline lookup yields CDR1 MDHEN and CDR2 SYDVKM. Trimming took 2 bases from V and 6 from J; bases not matched to a gene: 6. CDR3 region: CASSLITGVDGYTF. In DNA form, the CDR3 reads TGTGCCAGCAGTTTAATAACAGGGGTGGATGGCTACACCTTC.

DNA for the CDR3: TGTGCCAGCAGCCGAGGGGGGGACAGCACAGATACGCAGTATTTT. This translates into CASSRGGDSTDTQYF. This sequence joins TRBV3-1 (or the pseudogene TRBV3-2) and TRBJ2-3; D is perhaps TRBD2 (7 bases). Germline V CDR1 and CDR2: LGHDT, YNNKEL (reference sequence). This CDR3 is 15 amino acids long. The ends were cut back, 4 bases at V and 0 bases at J, with 11 bases in the middle.

The chain employs TRBV19 and TRBJ1-5, with 9 bases aligning to TRBD1. The length of the CDR3 is 15 residues. Germline V gives CDR1 LNHDA, CDR2 SQIVND (reference sequence). V was pared by 7 bases and J by 3 bases, with 7 bases of the junction left unmatched. CDR3 region: CASTSDRGFNQPQHF. In nucleotides, the CDR3 is TGTGCCAGTACCTCTGACAGGGGGTTCAATCAGCCCCAGCATTTT.

The rearrangement joins TRBV27 to TRBJ2-2; 10 bases are a match to TRBD1. The CDR3 consists of 18 residues. From germline, CDR1 is MNHEY and CDR2 SMNVEV (reference sequence). V lost 4 bases, J lost 4 bases, and 12 bases stayed unmatched. CDR3 nucleotide sequence: TGTGCCAGCAGTTCGACAGGGGGCTTCATCGTGGGCACCGGGGAGCTGTTTTTT. This sequence encodes CASSSTGGFIVGTGELFF.

The chain uses TRBV7-3 and TRBJ2-7, with 8 bases aligning to TRBD1. This CDR3 region has 15 residues. Per the germline V gene, CDR1 is SGHTA and CDR2 is FQGTGA. V shed 6 bases, J shed 0 bases, and the junction held 7 bases outside the gene matches. The CDR3 DNA is TGTGCCAGCAGTCCACAGGGGGGCCTCTCCTACGAGCAGTACTTC. This codes for CASSPQGGLSYEQYF.

The sample holds a few counts of this clone. This rearrangement joins TRBV11-2 to TRBJ1-2, with TRBD1 matching over 10 bases. Germline V gives CDR1 SGHAT, CDR2 FQNNGV. The CDR3 length is 16 residues. With 5 bases clipped from V and 8 bases from J, the junction kept 14 bases outside the gene matches. The CDR3: CASSTGQGVLAYGYTF. CDR3 bases: TGTGCCAGCAGCACCGGACAGGGGGTACTGGCCTACGGCTACACCTTC.

This chain links TRBV28 with TRBJ2-2; D perhaps matches TRBD2 (6 bases). Trimming took off 2 bases at V and 5 bases at J, with 15 bases between the two ends. The length of the CDR3 is 16 residues. Germline V gives CDR1 MDHEN, CDR2 SYDVKM. This chain's CDR3 is CASSLRGSGSTGELFF. The DNA for the CDR3 is TGTGCCAGCAGTTTACGGGGGAGTGGGAGTACCGGGGAGCTGTTTTTT.

This clone was counted once. This chain joins TRBV7-2 and TRBJ1-1, with a tentative D call TRBD1 (6 bases). The CDR3 consists of 15 residues. Germline V gives CDR1 SGHTA, CDR2 FQGNSA. V gave up 6 bases and J gave up 2 bases, with 16 bases separating them. CDR3 nucleotides: TGTGCCAGCAGGATGGGGGCCAGGCTTAACACTGAAGCTTTCTTT. The encoded protein is CASRMGARLNTEAFF.

This clone was detected once. This CDR3 is CASSSRTGKVTEAFF. CDR3 in DNA: TGCGCCAGCAGCTCCCGGACAGGGAAGGTCACTGAAGCTTTCTTT. The J gene is TRBJ1-1, the V gene TRBV5-1, with 8 bases that match TRBD1. CDR3 length: 15 residues. Germline V lookup: CDR1 SGHRS, CDR2 YFSETQ. Unmatched junction bases numbered 8, after V lost 3 bases and J lost 4 bases.

The chain is built from TRBV29-1 and TRBJ1-1; D might be TRBD1 (6 bases). This CDR3 is built from 14 residues. V lost 4 bases and J 0 bases, leaving 12 bases between the germline ends. Germline values: CDR1 SQVTM, CDR2 ANQGSEA. CDR3 amino acids: CSVVVNRVNTEAFF. The CDR3 DNA reads as TGCAGCGTTGTGGTTAACAGGGTGAACACTGAAGCTTTCTTT.

The rearrangement uses TRBV4-1 and TRBJ1-1, with D unresolved. Trimming removed 0 bases at V and 6 bases at J, with 11 bases between. Germline CDR1 MGHRA, CDR2 YSYEKL. The CDR3 contains 14 residues. CDR3 sequence: CASSQDIGSAEAFF. CDR3 in DNA: TGCGCCAGCAGCCAAGATATCGGGTCAGCTGAAGCTTTCTTT.